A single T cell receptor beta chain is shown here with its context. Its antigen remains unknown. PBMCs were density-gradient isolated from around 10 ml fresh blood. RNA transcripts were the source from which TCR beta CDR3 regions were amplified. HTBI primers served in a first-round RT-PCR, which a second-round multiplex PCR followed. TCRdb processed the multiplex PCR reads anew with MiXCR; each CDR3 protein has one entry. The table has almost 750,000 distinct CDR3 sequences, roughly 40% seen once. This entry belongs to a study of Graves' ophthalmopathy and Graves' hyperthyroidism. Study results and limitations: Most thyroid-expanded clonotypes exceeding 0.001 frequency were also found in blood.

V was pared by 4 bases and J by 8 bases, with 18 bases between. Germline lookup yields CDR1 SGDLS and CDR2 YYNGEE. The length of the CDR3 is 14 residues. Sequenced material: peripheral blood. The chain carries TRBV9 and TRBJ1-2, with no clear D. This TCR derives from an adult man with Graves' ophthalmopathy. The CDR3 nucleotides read TGTGCCAGCAGCCCCGGCTTAGATCGGAACGGCTACACCTTC. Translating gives CASSPGLDRNGYTF.